What follows describes a single T cell receptor (beta chain). Preparation of the TCRbeta library was carried out with unique molecular identifiers. TCRdb recomputed calls from the PCR reads with MiXCR, one row per CDR3 protein. The data show hundreds of thousands of distinct CDR3 sequences, about 16% seen once. The data derive from a study of T-cell reconstitution after alpha-beta-depleted transplantation in children. CDR1 and CDR2 (germline): SQVTM, ANQGSEA. The CDR3 sequence is 13 residues long. The V end was cut by 8 bases, the J end by 0 bases, with 12 bases between. This receptor was obtained from a human donor who donated a stem cell graft to a child with acute lymphoblastic leukemia. This chain uses TRBV29-1 with TRBJ2-3; D may be TRBD2 (5 bases). The sample here was PBMCs from the stem cell graft donor, taken from the stem cell graft. DNA of the CDR3: TGCAGCCATCTGGGCGGGAGCACAGATACGCAGTATTTT. This translates into CSHLGGSTDTQYF.